These T cell receptor beta chains were read from a single sample in a study of blood T cell repertoires in COVID-19. Using immunoSEQ multiplex PCR, the repertoire was profiled, and TCRdb retains in-frame clones only, with some absent. Among 200,000 to 300,000 clones listed, roughly 88% were seen once. Sequenced: PBMCs or T cells enriched from blood (not recorded which). These TCRs come from a middle-aged woman with acute COVID-19. CDR3s include the opening cysteine and the closing phenylalanine or tryptophan. The D gene is left open where the match is weak. Clone size appears in some rows only: once, few, many, or a class for an expanded clone.

D gene	clone size	V gene	J gene	CDR3 protein	CDR3 DNA
-	-	TRBV10-3	TRBJ2-3	CATSSPGTSTDTQYF	TGTGCCACCAGCAGTCCCGGGACTAGCACAGATACGCAGTATTTT
-	-	TRBV7-2	TRBJ2-2	CASSFKGPLPGELFF	TGTGCCAGCAGCTTTAAGGGGCCTTTACCCGGGGAGCTGTTTTTT
-	-	TRBV30	TRBJ1-2	CAWSVQTGYGYTF	TGTGCCTGGAGTGTACAGACAGGCTATGGCTACACCTTC
TRBD1	-	TRBV4-3	TRBJ1-2	CASSQDWATGGYGYTF	TGCGCCAGCAGCCAAGATTGGGCGACAGGGGGGTATGGCTACACCTTC
-	-	TRBV7-2	TRBJ1-3	CASSLRPVQDTIYF	TGTGCCAGCAGCTTAAGACCAGTCCAGGACACCATATATTTT
-	-	TRBV12-5	TRBJ2-1	CATSPGRADGEQFF	TGTGCTACCTCCCCGGGCAGAGCGGATGGTGAGCAGTTCTTC
-	-	TRBV9	TRBJ1-2	CASSVVPGDGYTF	TGTGCCAGCAGCGTAGTACCAGGGGACGGCTACACCTTC
TRBD2	-	TRBV13	TRBJ2-5	CASSSMRTSGAETQYF	TGTGCCAGCAGCTCCATGAGGACTAGCGGGGCAGAGACCCAGTACTTC
TRBD2	-	TRBV5-1	TRBJ2-5	CASSFEGTSLETQYF	TGCGCCAGCAGCTTTGAGGGGACTAGCTTGGAGACCCAGTACTTC
-	-	TRBV30	TRBJ2-1	CAWNGNTRGRSYNEQFF	TGTGCCTGGAACGGCAATACCAGGGGCCGCTCCTACAATGAGCAGTTCTTC
TRBD1	-	TRBV30	TRBJ1-2	CAHRDRAYGYTF	TGTGCCCACCGGGACAGAGCCTATGGCTACACCTTC
-	-	TRBV21-1	TRBJ1-5	CATQGSNQPQHF	TGTGCCACTCAGGGTAGCAATCAGCCCCAGCATTTT
-	-	TRBV9	TRBJ1-2	CASSLNLNPGKGKRGGYTF	TGTGCCAGCAGCCTCAACTTAAACCCCGGGAAGGGTAAGCGGGGTGGCTACACCTTC
-	-	TRBV11-2	TRBJ2-2	CASSLGGQGFRGGELFF	TGTGCCAGCAGCTTGGGTGGCCAGGGGTTTCGTGGCGGGGAGCTGTTTTTT
-	few	TRBV15	TRBJ1-5	CATSSNSNQPQHF	TGTGCCACCAGTTCAAATAGCAATCAGCCCCAGCATTTT
-	once	TRBV18	TRBJ1-3	CASSPGQNSGNTIYF	TGTGCCAGCTCACCCGGACAGAACTCTGGAAACACCATATATTTT
-	-	TRBV30	TRBJ1-5	CAWSVGGVHQPQHF	TGTGCCTGGAGTGTCGGAGGGGTTCATCAGCCCCAGCATTTT
-	-	TRBV25-1	TRBJ1-1	CASRGGGWNTEAFF	TGTGCCAGCAGAGGGGGAGGGTGGAACACTGAAGCTTTCTTT
TRBD2	-	TRBV6-5	TRBJ2-1	CASSPGLAWNEQFF	TGTGCCAGCAGCCCCGGACTAGCGTGGAATGAGCAGTTCTTC
-	-	TRBV5-1	TRBJ2-3	CASSLEGGTSTDTQYF	TGCGCCAGCAGCTTGGAGGGCGGGACTAGCACAGATACGCAGTATTTT
-	-	TRBV9	TRBJ2-7	CASSVSAASSYEQYF	TGTGCCAGCAGCGTAAGCGCAGCCAGCTCCTACGAGCAGTACTTC
-	once	TRBV3-1/TRBV3-2	TRBJ2-1	CASSQVLLNEQFF	TGTGCCAGCAGCCAAGTACTACTAAATGAGCAGTTCTTC
-	-	TRBV4-1	TRBJ1-2	CASSQDPQGLGGYTF	TGCGCCAGCAGCCAAGATCCCCAGGGCTTGGGTGGCTACACCTTC